Each of the 24 T cell receptor beta chains below was sequenced from the same sample in a study of radiotherapy plus CTLA-4 blockade in lung cancer. Produced via immunoSEQ multiplex PCR; TCRdb's table is partial and in-frame only. The sample contains about 85,000 clones, around 86% of which appear only once. The specimen was peripheral blood, collected from a patient treated with radiotherapy plus ipilimumab. The source of these receptors is a human donor with non-small cell lung cancer who had a partial response to radiotherapy plus ipilimumab.

The chain joins TRBV19 to TRBJ2-2; TRBD2 matches 9 bases. Germline V CDR1 and CDR2: LNHDA, SQIVND (reference sequence). The CDR3 has 16 residues. After removal of 10 bases from V and 3 bases from J, the junction contained 12 bases not matched to a gene. The CDR3 nucleotides read TGTGCCACCGGAGGCGGGAGGGACTTCTACACCGGGGAGCTGTTTTTT. As protein: CATGGGRDFYTGELFF. Filled out from reference TRBV19 and TRBJ2-2, the complete variable domain reads DGGITQSPKYLFRKEGQNVTLSCEQNLNHDAMYWYRQDPGQGLRLIYYSQIVNDFQKGDIAEGYSVSREKKESFPLTVTSAQKNPTAFYLCATGGGRDFYTGELFFGEGSRLTVL.

The CDR3 nucleotides read TGCGCCAGCTGGGCAAAAGACAATTCACCCCTCCACTTT. It translates to CASWAKDNSPLHF. The chain links TRBV4-1 to TRBJ1-6, with D hard to call. Trimming cost V 8 bases and J 7 bases, with 12 bases left between them. CDR3 length: 13 amino acids. CDR1 is MGHRA and CDR2 is YSYEKL in the germline V gene.

On this clone: Compared with germline, one end of the junction differs, possibly owing to a read error. The chain couples TRBV7-7 to TRBJ2-3; D gene unclear. The CDR3 consists of 15 residues. From germline, CDR1 is SSHAT and CDR2 FNYEAQ (reference sequence). The CDR3, as DNA: TGTGCTAGCAGCCCCCGTTTGGGCCAAACAGATACGCAGTATTTT. As protein: CASSPRLGQTDTQYF.

The chain combines TRBV28 with TRBJ2-5, with 8 bases fitting TRBD1. V lost 6 bases, J lost 6 bases, and 6 bases stayed unmatched. The CDR3 consists of 13 residues. Germline-derived CDR1 and CDR2 are MDHEN and SYDVKM. The CDR3 bases are TGTGCCAGCAGACCAGGGGGCGGACAGACCCAGTACTTC. Amino acid sequence: CASRPGGGQTQYF.

V is TRBV19 and J is TRBJ2-3; 8 nucleotides align to TRBD2. CDR3 size: 14 residues. CDR1 and CDR2 (germline): LNHDA, SQIVND (reference sequence). V lost 10 bases to trimming and J lost 1 base; unmatched junction nucleotides: 7. Here the CDR3 reads CATQAGGRTDTQYF. The CDR3 region has the DNA TGTGCCACCCAGGCGGGAGGCCGCACAGATACGCAGTATTTT.

The rearrangement links TRBV19 to TRBJ1-5; 9 bases match TRBD1. Germline CDR1 is LNHDA and CDR2 is SQIVND (reference sequence). The junction had 7 bases not matched to a gene; V was cut back by 4 bases and J by 6 bases. This CDR3 has 15 amino acids. CDR3 amino acids: CASSRGQGFSQPQHF. As DNA, the CDR3 is TGTGCCAGTAGTAGGGGACAGGGTTTTAGTCAGCCCCAGCATTTT.

The rearrangement uses TRBV5-1 and TRBJ2-5, with 8 nucleotides matching TRBD2. The junction had 15 bases not matched to a gene; V was cut back by 0 bases and J by 5 bases. The CDR3 extends over 18 amino acids. Germline lookup yields CDR1 SGHRS and CDR2 YFSETQ. This CDR3 reads CASSLDTALAGGGETQYF. CDR3 bases: TGCGCCAGCAGCTTGGACACGGCCCTCGCGGGAGGAGGCGAGACCCAGTACTTC.

The V and J genes are TRBV4-3 and TRBJ2-1; tentatively, D is TRBD1 (6 bases). CDR1 is LGHNA, CDR2 YSLEER, per germline. CDR3 length: 16 residues. The ends were cut back, 0 bases at V and 4 bases at J, with 13 bases in the middle. The CDR3 region has the DNA TGCGCCAGCAGCCAAGATCCCAGGGGTCGATACAATGAGCAGTTCTTC. Amino acid sequence: CASSQDPRGRYNEQFF.

The chain couples TRBV19 to TRBJ2-2, with D maybe TRBD1 (6 bases). The germline V and J ends were trimmed by 6 bases and 0 bases, with 11 bases remaining between them. This CDR3 is 15 amino acids long. Germline V gives CDR1 LNHDA, CDR2 SQIVND (reference sequence). CDR3: CASSTGTTNTGELFF. Here the CDR3 DNA reads TGTGCCAGTAGCACCGGGACAACGAACACCGGGGAGCTGTTTTTT.

The gene calls are TRBV2 and TRBJ2-3, with 14 nucleotides matching TRBD2. In germline, CDR1 is SNHLY, CDR2 FYNNEI. After removal of 6 bases from V and 3 bases from J, the junction contained 8 bases not matched to a gene. This CDR3 contains 17 residues. The CDR3 DNA sequence: TGTGCCAGCAGGAGACTAGCGGGAGGGGTTTATACAGATACGCAGTATTTT. Translated, it gives CASRRLAGGVYTDTQYF.

The gene calls are TRBV7-2 and TRBJ2-1; D is unclear. The CDR3 is made up of 16 amino acids. V dropped 1 base and J dropped 0 bases, with 10 bases sitting between them. Germline V CDR1 and CDR2: SGHTA, FQGNSA. DNA for the CDR3: TGTGCCAGCAGCTTAGAAAGACTGAGCTCCTACAATGAGCAGTTCTTC. Its translation: CASSLERLSSYNEQFF.

The chain is built from TRBV6-5 and TRBJ2-3, with D possibly matching TRBD2 (6 bases). Between the trimmed V and J ends, which lost 4 bases and 1 base, there was a span of 12 bases. The CDR3 is made up of 15 amino acids. Germline values: CDR1 MNHEY, CDR2 SVGAGI. CDR3 sequence: CASSSWRGRTDTQYF. In nucleotides, the CDR3 is TGTGCCAGCAGTTCCTGGCGGGGACGCACAGATACGCAGTATTTT.

The chain recombines TRBV15 with TRBJ2-5, with TRBD2 as a possible D gene (6 bases). Matching the DNA end better, TRBJ2-7 makes the J call doubtful. This CDR3 is built from 18 residues. CDR1 is LNHNV, CDR2 YYDKDF, per germline (reference sequence). CDR3 loop: CATSRDPGGLGRSYEQYF. In nucleotides, the CDR3 is TGTGCCACCAGCAGAGACCCCGGGGGACTGGGGCGATCCTACGAGCAGTACTTC.

The chain joins TRBV10-2 to TRBJ2-1; 8 bases are shared with TRBD2. Germline V gene lookup returns CDR1 WSHSY and CDR2 SAAADI. The CDR3 covers 15 residues. V was pared by 6 bases and J by 6 bases, with 10 bases of the junction left unmatched. The CDR3 region has the DNA TGCGCCAGCAGAGACAGCGGGAGAAGCGGCAATGAGCAGTTCTTC. Translating it yields CASRDSGRSGNEQFF.

This clone has only one observation. This sequence joins TRBV6-6 and TRBJ2-7, with D possibly TRBD2 on 6 matching bases. Germline CDR1 and CDR2: MNHNY and SVGAGI (reference sequence). This CDR3 has 15 residues. Trimming removed 2 bases at V and 2 bases at J, with 13 bases between. In DNA, the CDR3 is TGTGCCAGCAGTTACCAGGATAGCGGAGCCTACGAGCAGTACGTC. Translating it yields CASSYQDSGAYEQYV.

The CDR3 coding sequence is TGTGCCAGCAGCTTAATTTTATCAGATACGCAGTATTTT. This codes for CASSLILSDTQYF. The chain recombines TRBV7-3 with TRBJ2-3, with no clear D. With 1 base removed from V and 4 bases from J, the gap between germline ends came to 6 bases. The CDR3 contains 13 residues. Per the germline V gene, CDR1 is SGHTA and CDR2 is FQGTGA. The full variable domain, rest sourced from reference TRBV7-3 and TRBJ2-3, is GAGVSQTPSNKVTEKGKYVELRCDPISGHTALYWYRQSLGQGPEFLIYFQGTGAADDSGLPNDRFFAVRPEGSVSTLKIQRTERGDSAVYLCASSLILSDTQYFGPGTRLTVL.

V and J are TRBV30 and TRBJ2-5; weak D call: TRBD2 (6 bases). V was clipped by 4 bases and J by 3 bases, with 15 bases between them. The CDR3 covers 14 residues. Germline CDR1 reads GTSNPN; CDR2 reads SVGIG (reference sequence). CDR3 amino acids: CAWTLGGPEETQYF. Here the CDR3 DNA reads TGTGCCTGGACCTTAGGAGGGCCCGAAGAGACCCAGTACTTC. Using reference TRBV30 and TRBJ2-5 for the parts outside the CDR3, the full variable domain is SQTIHQWPATLVQPVGSPLSLECTVEGTSNPNLYWYRQAAGRGLQLLFYSVGIGQISSEVPQNLSASRPQDRQFILSSKKLLLSDSGFYLCAWTLGGPEETQYFGPGTRLLVL.

The chain is built from TRBV13 and TRBJ1-3; 7 bases are shared with TRBD1. Germline CDR1 is PRHDT and CDR2 is FYEKMQ (reference sequence). The CDR3 runs 15 residues. Germline trimming cut 3 bases from V and 0 bases from J; bases unmatched to any gene: 2. The chain's CDR3 is CASSLGTVSGNTIYF. The DNA for the CDR3 is TGTGCCAGCAGCTTGGGGACAGTCTCTGGAAACACCATATATTTT.

The V and J genes are TRBV14 and TRBJ2-1; TRBD2 matches at 8 bases. V shed 2 bases and J 1 base; nucleotides not matched to a gene: 7. Germline V gives CDR1 SGHDN, CDR2 FVKESK. There are 17 residues in the CDR3. As DNA, the CDR3 is TGTGCCAGCAGCCAATACGGTACTAGCGGATCCTACAATGAGCAGTTCTTC. As protein: CASSQYGTSGSYNEQFF.

This chain joins TRBV28 and TRBJ2-1, with D possibly being TRBD1 (5 bases). Between the trimmed V and J ends, which lost 8 bases and 2 bases, there was a span of 13 bases. Looked up from germline, CDR1 is MDHEN and CDR2 is SYDVKM. This CDR3 is 14 amino acids long. Written as DNA, the CDR3 is TGTGCCAGCGGGGCTTTAGGAACCTACAATGAGCAGTTCTTC. It encodes CASGALGTYNEQFF. Looking up the rest from reference TRBV28 and TRBJ2-1 gives the full variable domain: DVKVTQSSRYLVKRTGEKVFLECVQDMDHENMFWYRQDPGLGLRLIYFSYDVKMKEKGDIPEGYSVSREKKERFSLILESASTNQTSMYLCASGALGTYNEQFFGPGTRLTVL.

This clone was picked up one time. The chain employs TRBV27 and TRBJ2-1, with a tentative D call TRBD2 (6 bases). CDR1 is MNHEY and CDR2 is SMNVEV in the germline V gene (reference sequence). V was pared by 4 bases and J by 0 bases, with 13 bases between. This CDR3 region has 16 residues. CDR3 sequence reads: CASSSFGTLSYNEQFF. CDR3 coding DNA: TGTGCCAGCAGTTCATTCGGGACTCTCTCCTACAATGAGCAGTTCTTC.

The V and J genes are TRBV27 and TRBJ2-7; D not resolved. Per the germline V gene, CDR1 is MNHEY and CDR2 is SMNVEV (reference sequence). There are 15 residues in the CDR3. The V gene lost 0 bases and the J gene lost 2 bases, with 11 bases spanning the gap. CDR3 residues: CASSLSIGRTYEQYF. CDR3 DNA: TGTGCCAGCAGTTTATCGATAGGCAGGACCTACGAGCAGTACTTC.

Written as DNA, the CDR3 is TGTGCCAGCAGTGAACCGGGACAGGGATATCAGCCCCAGCATTTT. This gives the protein CASSEPGQGYQPQHF. The rearrangement links TRBV6-1 to TRBJ1-5; TRBD1 matches at 9 bases. V lost 2 bases and J lost 5; bases outside the gene matches: 4. This CDR3 spans 15 amino acids. The germline V gene has CDR1 MNHNS and CDR2 SASEGT.

This clone was seen a few times. J is TRBJ1-4 and V is TRBV19, with D tentatively TRBD1 (6 bases). Deletions cut 7 bases from V and 0 bases from J, with 15 bases between. The CDR3 runs to 16 residues. Germline values: CDR1 LNHDA, CDR2 SQIVND (reference sequence). CDR3 in DNA: TGTGCCAGTACGGGACGGGGGGCAGCAACTAATGAAAAACTGTTTTTT. It yields the protein CASTGRGAATNEKLFF.